The next 26 T cell receptor beta chains were all read from a single sample in a study of T cells expressing NK-cell markers. After re-calling the 5' RACE reads, TCRdb lists one entry per CDR3 protein, DNA absent. Here the sample table reports more than 250,000 distinct CDR3 sequences. What was sequenced was blood T cells: a sorted CD56 or NKG2C T cell subset, CD4+ or CD8+ T cells, or bulk PBMC T cells (not recorded which). These receptor sequences come from a man between 18 and 35 years old in good health.

This chain links TRBV12-3 or TRBV12-4 with TRBJ2-5; TCRdb names TRBD1, which stays unverified in the absence of DNA. This CDR3 region has 15 residues. The CDR3 reads CASSLAPGKTETQYF.

The chain uses TRBV11-2 and TRBJ2-1; there is no DNA to check the TCRdb D call of TRBD2. The CDR3 consists of 18 residues. Germline values: CDR1 SGHAT, CDR2 FQNNGV. The CDR3 region is CASSHPSLAGDTYNEQFF.

This chain joins TRBV6-5 and TRBJ1-1; the D call from TCRdb, TRBD1, cannot be confirmed without DNA. The CDR3 extends over 15 amino acids. Germline V lookup: CDR1 MNHEY, CDR2 SVGAGI. The CDR3: CASSWAKGPNTEAFF.

The chain has TRBV28 and TRBJ1-2; the D call of TRBD1 rests on TCRdb alone, since no DNA is present to check it. Per the germline V gene, CDR1 is MDHEN and CDR2 is SYDVKM. The CDR3 covers 16 residues. The CDR3 here is CASSNPFPGRDYGYTF.

This chain uses TRBV20-1 with TRBJ2-1; TCRdb reports TRBD2, a call that lacks DNA to check it against. CDR3 length: 16 residues. Germline assignment: CDR1 DFQATT and CDR2 SNEGSKA (reference sequence). The CDR3 here is CSAVGNTKDSYNEQFF.

The CDR3 protein is CASSYTTAADTQYF. The V gene is TRBV6-5, the J gene TRBJ2-3. Germline CDR1 MNHEY, CDR2 SVGAGI. This CDR3 has 14 amino acids.

The V gene is TRBV12-3 or TRBV12-4, the J gene TRBJ2-7; TCRdb gives TRBD1 as the D gene, but with no DNA this cannot be confirmed. The length of the CDR3 is 16 residues. The CDR3 reads CASSLKVTGSSYEQYF.

J is TRBJ2-1 and V is TRBV12-3 or TRBV12-4; TCRdb's assignment of TRBD1 cannot be checked, as there is no DNA. The CDR3 sequence is 13 residues long. The CDR3 sequence: CASGGPSYNEQFF.

This chain joins TRBV29-1 and TRBJ1-2. Germline CDR1 is SQVTM and CDR2 is ANQGSEA. The CDR3 length is 14 residues. The CDR3 loop reads CSVERVRAHYGYTF.

The J gene is TRBJ2-4, the V gene TRBV7-9; TCRdb reports TRBD1, a call that lacks DNA to check it against. Germline CDR1 reads SEHNR; CDR2 reads FQNEAQ (reference sequence). The CDR3 sequence is 17 residues long. This CDR3 is CASSRDGEPLAKNIQYF.

V usage is TRBV6-5 and J usage is TRBJ1-1. Germline V gene data show CDR1 as MNHEY and CDR2 as SVGAGI. This CDR3 spans 13 amino acids. This CDR3 is CASSYDRFYEAFF.

V is TRBV5-5 and J is TRBJ2-7; TCRdb's D gene call, TRBD2, goes unchecked for lack of DNA. Germline V gene data show CDR1 as SGHKS and CDR2 as YYEKEE (reference sequence). This CDR3 is built from 14 residues. The CDR3 region is CASSQPSGIYEQYF.

The chain has TRBV6-2 or TRBV6-3 and TRBJ2-7. The V gene's germline CDR1 is MNHEY and CDR2 SVGEGT. This CDR3 is 13 amino acids long. The chain's CDR3 is CASSWPPNYEQYF.

The V call is TRBV30, the J call TRBJ2-6; TCRdb reports TRBD1, a call that lacks DNA to check it against. Germline V CDR1 and CDR2: GTSNPN, SVGIG (reference sequence). This CDR3 has 18 amino acids. This CDR3 reads CAWRPHRGFSSGANVLTF. Full variable domain (rest looked up from reference TRBV30 and TRBJ2-6): SQTIHQWPATLVQPVGSPLSLECTVEGTSNPNLYWYRQAAGRGLQLLFYSVGIGQISSEVPQNLSASRPQDRQFILSSKKLLLSDSGFYLCAWRPHRGFSSGANVLTFGAGSRLTVL.

The rearrangement links TRBV5-1 to TRBJ2-3; TCRdb lists TRBD1, though no DNA is available to test this call. Germline-derived CDR1 and CDR2 are SGHRS and YFSETQ. CDR3 size: 13 residues. The CDR3 loop reads CASQQGNRDTQYF.

This chain connects TRBV24-1 to TRBJ2-2; as DNA is missing, the TRBD1 call by TCRdb cannot be tested. The CDR3 spans 15 residues. Germline CDR1 is KGHDR and CDR2 is SFDVKD. CDR3 sequence reads: CATSRAGTGTGELFF.

The rearrangement links TRBV11-3 to TRBJ2-2; no DNA is available, so the TRBD1 call from TCRdb remains unchecked. This CDR3 contains 16 residues. Germline V gene data show CDR1 as SGHNT and CDR2 as YENEEA. CDR3 amino acids: CASSLGQGAQTGELFF.

The genes are TRBV6-1 and TRBJ2-7; TCRdb names TRBD1, which stays unverified in the absence of DNA. Germline V gene data show CDR1 as MNHNS and CDR2 as SASEGT. This CDR3 region has 15 residues. The CDR3 region is CASLAPGQGTYEQYF.

The rearrangement links TRBV19 to TRBJ1-4. The CDR3 runs to 16 residues. From germline, CDR1 is LNHDA and CDR2 SQIVND (reference sequence). CDR3 protein: CASSIGRGSRNEKLFF.

The chain uses TRBV12-3 or TRBV12-4 and TRBJ2-1; TCRdb outputs TRBD2, but without DNA this stays unchecked. The CDR3 is 16 amino acids. This chain's CDR3 is CASSLKDLGLHNEQFF.

The chain carries TRBV20-1 and TRBJ1-4; lacking DNA, the TRBD1 call made by TCRdb goes unchecked. CDR1 and CDR2 from the germline V gene are DFQATT and SNEGSKA (reference sequence). CDR3 size: 13 residues. The CDR3 loop reads CSASRGAREKLFF.

The CDR3 spells CASGSGLETQYF. The chain recombines TRBV12-5 with TRBJ2-5. Per germline, CDR1 LGHNT and CDR2 FRNRAP. The CDR3 contains 12 residues.

The chain is built from TRBV5-6 and TRBJ2-1; no DNA is available, so the TRBD1 call from TCRdb remains unchecked. CDR1 and CDR2 (germline): SGHDT, YYEEEE. This CDR3 has 16 amino acids. The CDR3 is CASSSALGTGLNEQFF.

The chain combines TRBV5-5 with TRBJ2-5. CDR3 size: 13 residues. Germline CDR1 is SGHKS and CDR2 is YYEKEE (reference sequence). The chain's CDR3 is CASSPPKKETQYF.

The V and J genes are TRBV6-5 and TRBJ2-1; TCRdb picks TRBD1, but there is no DNA to check that call. CDR1 and CDR2 from the germline V gene are MNHEY and SVGAGI. This CDR3 is 18 amino acids long. The CDR3 loop is CASSYPQGKGGSYNEQFF.

The chain recombines TRBV7-9 with TRBJ1-1; TCRdb names TRBD1, which stays unverified in the absence of DNA. The CDR3 is made up of 17 amino acids. Per the germline V gene, CDR1 is SEHNR and CDR2 is FQNEAQ (reference sequence). CDR3: CASSLALTGQMNTEAFF.